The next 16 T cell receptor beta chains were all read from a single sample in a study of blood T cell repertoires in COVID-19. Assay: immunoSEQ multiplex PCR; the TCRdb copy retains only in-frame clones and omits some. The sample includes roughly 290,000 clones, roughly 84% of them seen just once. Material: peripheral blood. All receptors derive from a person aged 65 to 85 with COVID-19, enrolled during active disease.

The CDR3 DNA reads TGTGCCTGGAGTGCAACAGGGGGCGCCGGCTACACCTTC. The encoded protein is CAWSATGGAGYTF. This sequence joins TRBV30 and TRBJ1-2, with 9 bases that match TRBD1. The CDR3 is made up of 13 amino acids. Germline loops: CDR1 GTSNPN, CDR2 SVGIG (reference sequence). V trimming: 1 base; J trimming: 8 bases; junction bases outside the gene matches: 5.

CDR3 in DNA: TGTGCCAGTACCCAGGACAGGGGGCAGGCCTACGAGCAGTACTTC. Protein sequence: CASTQDRGQAYEQYF. The chain carries TRBV19 and TRBJ2-7, with 11 bases that match TRBD1. V lost 7 bases to trimming and J lost 2 bases; unmatched junction nucleotides: 7. Germline V gene sequence: CDR1 LNHDA, CDR2 SQIVND (reference sequence). The CDR3 has 15 residues.

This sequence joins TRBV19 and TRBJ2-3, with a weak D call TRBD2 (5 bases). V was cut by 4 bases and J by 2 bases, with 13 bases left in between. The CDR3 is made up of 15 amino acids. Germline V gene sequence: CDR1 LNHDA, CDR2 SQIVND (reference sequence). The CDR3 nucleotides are TGTGCCAGTAGTAGTCGGGGATTTGACACAGATACGCAGTATTTT. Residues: CASSSRGFDTDTQYF.

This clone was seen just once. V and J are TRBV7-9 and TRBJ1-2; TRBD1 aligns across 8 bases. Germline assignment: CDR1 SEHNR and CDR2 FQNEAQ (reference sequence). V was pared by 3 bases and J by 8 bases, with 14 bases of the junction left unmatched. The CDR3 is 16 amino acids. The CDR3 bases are TGTGCCAGCAGCTTCAGACAGGGGACAAGAGTCCTCGGCTACACCTTC. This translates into CASSFRQGTRVLGYTF.

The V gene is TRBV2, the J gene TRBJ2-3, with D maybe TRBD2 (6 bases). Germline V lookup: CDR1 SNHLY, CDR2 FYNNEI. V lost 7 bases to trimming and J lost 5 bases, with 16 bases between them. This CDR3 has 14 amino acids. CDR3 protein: CASNRDFSGDTQYF. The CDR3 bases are TGTGCCAGCAACCGGGACTTCTCGGGAGATACGCAGTATTTT.

CDR3 DNA: TGTGCCAGCAGCTCAGGGGGCAGAACTGAAGCTTTCTTT. Its translation is CASSSGGRTEAFF. The chain joins TRBV11-2 to TRBJ1-1, with TRBD1 identical over 8 bases. This CDR3 has 13 residues. CDR1 and CDR2 (germline): SGHAT, FQNNGV. V dropped 4 bases and J dropped 5; count of bases not matched to a gene: 3.

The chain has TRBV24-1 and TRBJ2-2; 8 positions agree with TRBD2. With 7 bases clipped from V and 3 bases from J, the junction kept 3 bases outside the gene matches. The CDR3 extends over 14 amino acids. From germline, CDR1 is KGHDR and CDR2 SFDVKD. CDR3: CATRSGGDTGELFF. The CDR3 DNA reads TGTGCCACCAGAAGCGGGGGAGACACCGGGGAGCTGTTTTTT.

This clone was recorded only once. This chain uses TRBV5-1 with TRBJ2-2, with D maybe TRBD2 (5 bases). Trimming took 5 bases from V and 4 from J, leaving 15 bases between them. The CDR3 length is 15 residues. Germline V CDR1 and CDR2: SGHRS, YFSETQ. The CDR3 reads CASRPSGRATGELFF. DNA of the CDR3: TGCGCCAGCAGGCCCAGCGGTCGTGCCACCGGGGAGCTGTTTTTT.

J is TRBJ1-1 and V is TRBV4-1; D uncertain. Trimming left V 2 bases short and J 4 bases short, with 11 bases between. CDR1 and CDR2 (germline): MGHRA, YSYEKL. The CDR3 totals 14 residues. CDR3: CASSQFGQATEAFF. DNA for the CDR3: TGCGCCAGCAGCCAATTTGGCCAGGCCACTGAAGCTTTCTTT.

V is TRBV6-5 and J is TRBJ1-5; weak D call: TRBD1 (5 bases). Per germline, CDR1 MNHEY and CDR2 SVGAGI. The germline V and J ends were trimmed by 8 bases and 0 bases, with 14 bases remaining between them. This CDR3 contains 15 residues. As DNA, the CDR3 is TGTGCCAGCCACAGAGAAGGGGTTAGCAATCAGCCCCAGCATTTT. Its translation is CASHREGVSNQPQHF.

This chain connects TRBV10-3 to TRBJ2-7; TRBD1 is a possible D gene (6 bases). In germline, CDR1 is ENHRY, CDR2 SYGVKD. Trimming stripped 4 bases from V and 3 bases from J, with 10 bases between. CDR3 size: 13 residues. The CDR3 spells CAISVGGNYEQYF. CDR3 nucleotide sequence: TGTGCCATCAGTGTTGGGGGCAACTACGAGCAGTACTTC.

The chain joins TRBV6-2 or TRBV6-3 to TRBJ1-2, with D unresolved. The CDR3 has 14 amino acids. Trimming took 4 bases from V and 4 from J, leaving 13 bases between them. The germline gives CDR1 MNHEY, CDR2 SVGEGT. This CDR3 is CASSSSGATYGYTF. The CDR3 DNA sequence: TGTGCCAGCAGTTCCTCGGGAGCCACCTATGGCTACACCTTC.

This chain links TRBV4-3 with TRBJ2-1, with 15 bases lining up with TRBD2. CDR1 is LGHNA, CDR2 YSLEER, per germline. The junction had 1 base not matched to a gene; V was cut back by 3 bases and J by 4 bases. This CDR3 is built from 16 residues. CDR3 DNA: TGCGCCAGCAGCCAGGGACTAGCGGGGGGATACAATGAGCAGTTCTTC. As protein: CASSQGLAGGYNEQFF.

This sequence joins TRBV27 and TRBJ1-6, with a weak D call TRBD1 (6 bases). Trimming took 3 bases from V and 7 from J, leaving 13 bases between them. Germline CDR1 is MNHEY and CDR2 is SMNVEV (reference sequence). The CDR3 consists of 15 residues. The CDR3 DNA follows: TGTGCCAGCAGTTTCCTTGGACAGAGAAATTCACCCCTCCACTTT. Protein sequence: CASSFLGQRNSPLHF.

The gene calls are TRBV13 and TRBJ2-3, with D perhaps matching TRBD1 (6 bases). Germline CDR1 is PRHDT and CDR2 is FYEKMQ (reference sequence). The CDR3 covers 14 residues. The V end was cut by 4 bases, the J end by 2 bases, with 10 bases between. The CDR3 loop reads CASSSTGPTDTQYF. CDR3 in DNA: TGTGCCAGCAGCTCTACAGGGCCCACAGATACGCAGTATTTT.

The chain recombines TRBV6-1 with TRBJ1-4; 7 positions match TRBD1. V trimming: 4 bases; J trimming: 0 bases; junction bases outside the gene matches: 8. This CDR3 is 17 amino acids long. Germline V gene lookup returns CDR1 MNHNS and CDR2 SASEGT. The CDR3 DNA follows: TGTGCCAGCAGTGGGTGGGACAGCGGTGCAACTAATGAAAAACTGTTTTTT. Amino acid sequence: CASSGWDSGATNEKLFF.